A single TCR beta chain is shown here with its context. Sequenced by immunoSEQ multiplex PCR; TCRdb stores in-frame clones only, minus some. The repertoire holds fewer than 500,000 clones, with more than 80% as singletons. This sample is drawn from a study of control samples from healthy donors and cancer patients. CDR1 is LNHDA, CDR2 SQIVND, per germline (reference sequence). Trimming removed 6 bases from V and 7 bases from J, with 10 bases in between. This CDR3 comprises 13 residues. The sequencing input was PBMCs. The rearrangement joins TRBV19 to TRBJ1-6, with TRBD1 as a possible D gene (6 bases). The receptor comes from a man between 35 and 55 years old with head and neck cancer. CDR3 DNA: TGTGCCAGTAGAACAGGGAAAAATTCACCCCTCCACTTT. The encoded protein is CASRTGKNSPLHF.